This passage covers 26 T cell receptor beta chains from one sample sequenced in a study of shared clonotypes between healthy human individuals. Measured with immunoSEQ multiplex PCR; TCRdb has only the in-frame clones, and not every one. The table has some 980,000 clones, approximately 80% seen once; the top ten hold about 1.5%. What was sequenced was memory CD4+ T cells sorted from blood. Indicated subset: CD45RA-negative fraction. The origin of the receptors is a man between 18 and 35 years old in good health.

The V gene is TRBV5-1, the J gene TRBJ1-3; TRBD1 is a possible D gene (6 bases). CDR3 length: 15 residues. Germline lookup yields CDR1 SGHRS and CDR2 YFSETQ. V was shortened by 3 bases and J by 2 bases, with 12 bases between the two germline ends. CDR3 bases: TGCGCCAGCAGCTCCGGACAGTCGGCTGGAAACACCATATATTTT. It encodes CASSSGQSAGNTIYF.

Points on this clone: Other DNA sequences of this sample code for an identical CDR3. This rearrangement joins TRBV6-1 to TRBJ2-3; D perhaps matches TRBD2 (5 bases). The ends were cut back, 0 bases at V and 7 bases at J, with 5 bases in the middle. The CDR3 has 12 residues. Looked up from germline, CDR1 is MNHNS and CDR2 is SASEGT. CDR3 coding DNA: TGTGCCAGCAGTGAAGCCGGGAATACGCAGTATTTT. Protein product: CASSEAGNTQYF.

The chain recombines TRBV2 with TRBJ2-7; 14 positions agree with TRBD2. Trimming took 6 bases from V and 8 from J; bases not matched to a gene: 6. This CDR3 is built from 14 residues. Germline assignment: CDR1 SNHLY and CDR2 FYNNEI. The CDR3 reads CASSGTSGSWKQYF. CDR3 in DNA: TGTGCCAGCAGCGGGACTAGCGGGAGTTGGAAGCAGTACTTC.

The chain joins TRBV5-4 to TRBJ1-2, with 8 nucleotides matching TRBD1. The CDR3 runs to 15 residues. V shed 4 bases, J shed 4 bases, and the junction held 9 bases outside the gene matches. Germline V gene data show CDR1 as SGHNT and CDR2 as YYREEE (reference sequence). This CDR3 reads CASSAFTGTGYGYTF. The CDR3 nucleotides are TGTGCCAGCAGCGCCTTTACCGGGACAGGCTATGGCTACACCTTC.

The chain recombines TRBV5-5 with TRBJ2-7; no firm D call. V gave up 4 bases and J gave up 6 bases, with 8 bases separating them. CDR3 length: 11 residues. Germline CDR1 SGHKS, CDR2 YYEKEE (reference sequence). In nucleotides, the CDR3 is TGTGCCAGCAGCCCCCGGGCCGAGCAGTACTTC. As protein: CASSPRAEQYF.

This clone was counted a single time. The same CDR3 can be traced to other DNA sequences in this sample. This rearrangement joins TRBV9 to TRBJ2-3; D gene ambiguous. This CDR3 is built from 14 residues. Trimming cost V 0 bases and J 3 bases, with 8 bases left between them. In germline, CDR1 is SGDLS, CDR2 YYNGEE. CDR3 nucleotides: TGTGCCAGCAGCGTAGCAGGCCGAACAGATACGCAGTATTTT. Residues: CASSVAGRTDTQYF.

V usage is TRBV27 and J usage is TRBJ2-5, with D perhaps matching TRBD1 (6 bases). The CDR3 totals 14 residues. Trimming left V 6 bases short and J 0 bases short, with 11 bases between. Germline lookup yields CDR1 MNHEY and CDR2 SMNVEV (reference sequence). The CDR3: CASSQTGNQETQYF. Written as DNA, the CDR3 is TGTGCCAGCAGCCAAACAGGGAACCAAGAGACCCAGTACTTC.

Only a few counts were recorded for this clone. The V and J genes are TRBV29-1 and TRBJ1-2; D is unresolved. Trimming took 3 bases from V and 6 from J, leaving 11 bases between them. The CDR3 totals 12 residues. The V gene's germline CDR1 is SQVTM and CDR2 ANQGSEA. This CDR3 is CSVEDPADGYTF. The CDR3 nucleotides are TGCAGCGTTGAGGACCCGGCGGATGGCTACACCTTC.

The chain is built from TRBV7-6 and TRBJ2-1; D unresolved. CDR1 and CDR2 from the germline V gene are SGHVS and FNYEAQ. V lost 5 bases, J lost 8 bases, and 7 bases lay in between. This CDR3 spans 11 amino acids. Here the CDR3 DNA reads TGTGCCAGCAGCCTCAACGATGAGCAGTTCTTC. Its translation: CASSLNDEQFF.

The chain joins TRBV10-2 to TRBJ2-5, with D perhaps matching TRBD1 or TRBD2 (6 bases each). CDR3 length equals 15 residues. The V end was cut by 6 bases, the J end by 0 bases, with 14 bases between. Germline V gene lookup returns CDR1 WSHSY and CDR2 SAAADI. CDR3 bases: TGCGCCAGCAGAAGGGGGGAATCGTACCAAGAGACCCAGTACTTC. Its translation: CASRRGESYQETQYF.

This clone appeared a single time. The chain links TRBV4-1 to TRBJ2-5, with unresolved D. The CDR3 is 13 residues long. Germline lookup yields CDR1 MGHRA and CDR2 YSYEKL. V was cut by 1 base and J by 5 bases, with 8 bases left in between. Written as DNA, the CDR3 is TGCGCCAGCAGCCAAGTCCCTGAGGAGACCCAGTACTTC. Its translation is CASSQVPEETQYF.

This clone was observed a handful of times. V is TRBV6-5 and J is TRBJ1-4; possibly TRBD1 for D (5 bases). CDR1 is MNHEY and CDR2 is SVGAGI in the germline V gene. V shed 5 bases and J shed 7 bases, with 14 bases lying between them. The CDR3 runs to 14 residues. The CDR3 nucleotides read TGTGCCAGCAGTCCGGGTCCCGGGGGTGAAAAACTGTTTTTT. Translating it yields CASSPGPGGEKLFF.

This clone showed up many times. In DNA, the CDR3 is TGTGCCAGCAGCTTAGATCTGGTGGGAACTAATGAAAAACTGTTTTTT. Translating it yields CASSLDLVGTNEKLFF. The V gene is TRBV7-2, the J gene TRBJ1-4; D not certain. The CDR3 totals 16 residues. V was shortened by 1 base and J by 1 base, with 10 bases between the two germline ends. The germline V gene has CDR1 SGHTA and CDR2 FQGNSA.

The chain recombines TRBV7-2 with TRBJ2-1; D may be TRBD2 (6 bases). The germline CDR1 and CDR2 sequences are SGHTA and FQGNSA. Trimming removed 4 bases from V and 3 bases from J, with 16 bases in between. The CDR3 length is 16 residues. The CDR3 coding sequence is TGTGCCAGCAGCTCCCCCTTAGGAGCGGGCTACAATGAGCAGTTCTTC. This gives the protein CASSSPLGAGYNEQFF.

V gene TRBV10-1 combines with J gene TRBJ2-3; 8 nucleotides line up with TRBD1. The CDR3 extends over 16 amino acids. CDR1 and CDR2 from the germline V gene are WNHNN and SYGVQD (reference sequence). The trim removed 3 bases at V and 2 bases at J, leaving 7 bases unmatched. The chain's CDR3 is CASSDGLQGVTDTQYF. CDR3 bases: TGCGCCAGCAGTGACGGGTTACAGGGGGTCACAGATACGCAGTATTTT.

The genes are TRBV18 and TRBJ1-4, with D uncertain. V was trimmed by 3 bases and J by 6 bases, leaving 8 bases between them. CDR3 size: 13 residues. The germline gives CDR1 KGHSH, CDR2 LQKENI. CDR3 sequence reads: CASSPPNDEKLFF. The CDR3 DNA follows: TGTGCCAGCTCACCCCCAAATGATGAAAAACTGTTTTTT.

The rearrangement links TRBV6-5 to TRBJ1-3; perhaps TRBD1 as D (6 bases). Trimming removed 0 bases from V and 4 bases from J, with 13 bases in between. Germline assignment: CDR1 MNHEY and CDR2 SVGAGI. CDR3 length: 16 residues. The DNA for the CDR3 is TGTGCCAGCAGTTACTCGATCCAGGGGCTGGGAAACACCATATATTTT. This sequence encodes CASSYSIQGLGNTIYF.

The V call is TRBV9, the J call TRBJ2-3; 11 nucleotides match TRBD2. The germline V gene has CDR1 SGDLS and CDR2 YYNGEE. J gave up 4 bases and V 3 bases, and 7 bases lay outside the gene matches. This CDR3 spans 16 amino acids. Here the CDR3 reads CASSGRLAGFADTQYF. The CDR3 nucleotides are TGTGCCAGCAGCGGAAGACTAGCGGGATTTGCAGATACGCAGTATTTT.

The chain uses TRBV12-5 and TRBJ2-1; TRBD2 agrees at 7 bases. The CDR3 is made up of 15 amino acids. The J segment lost 2 bases and the V segment lost 1 base, leaving 2 bases of the junction unmatched. Germline V CDR1 and CDR2: LGHNT, FRNRAP. The CDR3 DNA reads as TGTGCTAGTGGTTTGGGAGCGGGGCCCTACAATGAGCAGTTCTTC. The encoded protein is CASGLGAGPYNEQFF.

The chain couples TRBV5-1 to TRBJ2-1; TRBD1 is a possible D gene (5 bases). Trimming stripped 4 bases from V and 5 bases from J, with 13 bases between. The CDR3 runs to 14 residues. The V gene's germline CDR1 is SGHRS and CDR2 YFSETQ. CDR3 sequence reads: CASSPFQGNNEQFF. CDR3 nucleotide sequence: TGCGCCAGCAGCCCTTTTCAGGGAAACAATGAGCAGTTCTTC.

The rearrangement links TRBV6-1 to TRBJ2-5, with 11 nucleotides matching TRBD1. The CDR3 covers 14 residues. Germline V lookup: CDR1 MNHNS, CDR2 SASEGT. V lost 8 bases, J lost 1 base, and 3 bases stayed unmatched. DNA of the CDR3: TGTGCCAGCGGACAGGGGGCCCTCCAAGAGACCCAGTACTTC. Protein sequence: CASGQGALQETQYF.

The chain uses TRBV19 and TRBJ1-6; TRBD1 aligns across 11 bases. Looked up from germline, CDR1 is LNHDA and CDR2 is SQIVND (reference sequence). V trimming: 6 bases; J trimming: 9 bases; junction bases outside the gene matches: 7. This CDR3 comprises 15 residues. CDR3 DNA sequence: TGTGCCAGTAGCCGTGGACAGGGGGCAGGTTCACCCCTCCACTTT. This translates into CASSRGQGAGSPLHF.

This clone has only a few counts. The chain joins TRBV27 to TRBJ1-5; weak D call: TRBD1 (6 bases). CDR3 length: 15 residues. CDR1 MNHEY and CDR2 SMNVEV come from the germline V gene (reference sequence). V was clipped by 2 bases and J by 7 bases, with 15 bases between them. The CDR3 is CASSLDGGGRQPQHF. The CDR3 coding sequence is TGTGCCAGCAGTTTAGATGGTGGGGGCCGACAGCCCCAGCATTTT.

This clone has a single count. The chain links TRBV19 to TRBJ2-6; no reliable D call. V was shortened by 5 bases and J by 0 bases, with 11 bases between the two germline ends. The CDR3 extends over 16 amino acids. In germline, CDR1 is LNHDA, CDR2 SQIVND (reference sequence). The DNA of the CDR3 is TGTGCCAGTAGTGTAGGGTTCTTCTCTGGGGCCAACGTCCTGACTTTC. Amino acid sequence: CASSVGFFSGANVLTF.

J is TRBJ1-5 and V is TRBV28; D ambiguous. This CDR3 is built from 12 residues. The V gene lost 8 bases and the J gene lost 3 bases, with 8 bases spanning the gap. CDR1 and CDR2 from the germline V gene are MDHEN and SYDVKM. In DNA form, the CDR3 reads TGTGCCAGCGGCGAGTTCAATCAGCCCCAGCATTTT. It specifies CASGEFNQPQHF. The variable domain in full, with the rest retrieved from reference TRBV28 and TRBJ1-5, is DVKVTQSSRYLVKRTGEKVFLECVQDMDHENMFWYRQDPGLGLRLIYFSYDVKMKEKGDIPEGYSVSREKKERFSLILESASTNQTSMYLCASGEFNQPQHFGDGTRLSIL.

In regard to this clone: Additional DNA sequences in this sample encode the identical CDR3. The chain has TRBV11-2 and TRBJ2-2; D unclear. This CDR3 has 13 amino acids. Germline V gene data show CDR1 as SGHAT and CDR2 as FQNNGV. V gave up 1 base and J gave up 4 bases, with 4 bases separating them. The CDR3 nucleotides are TGTGCCAGCAGCTTAGGGGGCACCGGGGAGCTGTTTTTT. Its protein is CASSLGGTGELFF.